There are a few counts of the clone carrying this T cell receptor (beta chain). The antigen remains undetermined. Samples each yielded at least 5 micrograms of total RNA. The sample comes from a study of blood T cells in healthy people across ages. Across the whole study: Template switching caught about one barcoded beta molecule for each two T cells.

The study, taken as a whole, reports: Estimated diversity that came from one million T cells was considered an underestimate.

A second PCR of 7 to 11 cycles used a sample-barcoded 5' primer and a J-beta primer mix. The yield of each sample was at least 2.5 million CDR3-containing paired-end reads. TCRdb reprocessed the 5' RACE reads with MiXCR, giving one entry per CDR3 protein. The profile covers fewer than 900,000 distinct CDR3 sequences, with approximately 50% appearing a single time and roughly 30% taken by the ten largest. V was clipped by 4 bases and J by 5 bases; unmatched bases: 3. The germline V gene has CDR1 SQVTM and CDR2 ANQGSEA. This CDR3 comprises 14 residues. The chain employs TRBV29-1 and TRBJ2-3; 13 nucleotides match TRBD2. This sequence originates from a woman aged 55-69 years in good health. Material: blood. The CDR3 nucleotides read TGCAGCGTTGGACTAGCGGGAGGTAAAGATACGCAGTATTTT. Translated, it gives CSVGLAGGKDTQYF.